Each of the 25 T cell receptor beta chains below was sequenced from the same sample in a study of blood T cell repertoires in COVID-19. Method: immunoSEQ multiplex PCR; TCRdb's copy keeps in-frame clones and lacks some. This table has about 190,000 clones, roughly 80% appearing once. Sample: peripheral blood. These TCRs come from a woman in her 50s with acute or convalescent COVID-19.

V and J are TRBV2 and TRBJ1-3, with D uncertain. Germline assignment: CDR1 SNHLY and CDR2 FYNNEI. The CDR3 sequence is 11 residues long. V was shortened by 1 base and J by 9 bases, with 4 bases between the two germline ends. DNA for the CDR3: TGTGCCAGCAGTGAAGACTTCACCATATATTTT. Translating gives CASSEDFTIYF.

This clone was counted only a few times. The chain couples TRBV19 to TRBJ2-7; maybe TRBD1 (5 bases). V gave up 5 bases and J gave up 3 bases, with 14 bases separating them. The CDR3 contains 14 residues. Germline V gives CDR1 LNHDA, CDR2 SQIVND (reference sequence). The DNA of the CDR3 is TGTGCCAGTAGTTGGGGAATGGGGCACTACGAGCAGTACTTC. This codes for CASSWGMGHYEQYF.

The CDR3 here is CASSPSTDTEAFF. Here the CDR3 DNA reads TGTGCCAGCTCACCTTCGACAGACACTGAAGCTTTCTTT. The chain has TRBV18 and TRBJ1-1; possible D gene TRBD1, 5 bases. Germline-derived CDR1 and CDR2 are KGHSH and LQKENI. Trimming took 3 bases from V and 3 from J, leaving 8 bases between them. The CDR3 runs 13 residues. The variable domain in full, with the rest retrieved from reference TRBV18 and TRBJ1-1, is NAGVMQNPRHLVRRRGQEARLRCSPMKGHSHVYWYRQLPEEGLKFMVYLQKENIIDESGMPKERFSAEFPKEGPSILRIQQVVRGDSAAYFCASSPSTDTEAFFGQGTRLTVV.

The chain couples TRBV4-1 to TRBJ1-2, with TRBD1 matching 9 bases. The CDR3 extends over 16 amino acids. Trimming at V came to 4 bases and at J to 4 bases, leaving 10 bases not matched to a gene. Germline V lookup: CDR1 MGHRA, CDR2 YSYEKL. CDR3 amino acids: CASSRTLDRGGYGYTF. For the CDR3, the DNA is TGCGCCAGCAGCCGGACCTTGGACAGGGGCGGCTATGGCTACACCTTC.

The chain is built from TRBV30 and TRBJ1-5, with D perhaps TRBD1 (6 bases). V lost 2 bases, J lost 4 bases, and 18 bases lay in between. The germline CDR1 and CDR2 sequences are GTSNPN and SVGIG (reference sequence). CDR3 length: 16 residues. In DNA form, the CDR3 reads TGTGCCTGGAGTAGTGGGGTAACAGGGACGAATCAGCCCCAGCATTTT. Translating gives CAWSSGVTGTNQPQHF.

This chain connects TRBV14 to TRBJ2-7; 7 nucleotides line up with TRBD1. Germline-derived CDR1 and CDR2 are SGHDN and FVKESK. With V trimmed by 4 bases and J by 2 bases, 5 bases remained unmatched. The CDR3 loop spans 14 amino acids. The chain's CDR3 is CASSRGQVTYEQYF. CDR3 DNA sequence: TGTGCCAGCAGCCGAGGACAGGTCACCTACGAGCAGTACTTC. Using reference TRBV14 and TRBJ2-7 for the parts outside the CDR3, the full variable domain is EAGVTQFPSHSVIEKGQTVTLRCDPISGHDNLYWYRRVMGKEIKFLLHFVKESKQDESGMPNNRFLAERTGGTYSTLKVQPAELEDSGVYFCASSRGQVTYEQYFGPGTRLTVT.

The V gene is TRBV24-1, the J gene TRBJ2-3; 10 bases fit TRBD1. V dropped 1 base and J dropped 4; count of bases not matched to a gene: 7. The length of the CDR3 is 17 residues. The germline V gene has CDR1 KGHDR and CDR2 SFDVKD. In DNA form, the CDR3 reads TGTGCCACCAGTGATTTAGGGACAGGGGAGGTTTCAGATACGCAGTATTTT. Its translation is CATSDLGTGEVSDTQYF.

The chain carries TRBV18 and TRBJ1-1; no clear D gene. The ends were cut back, 0 bases at V and 1 base at J, with 9 bases in the middle. This CDR3 spans 15 amino acids. CDR1 KGHSH and CDR2 LQKENI come from the germline V gene. The CDR3 is CASSPPEKGNTEAFF. The CDR3 nucleotides are TGTGCCAGCTCACCACCGGAGAAAGGGAACACTGAAGCTTTCTTT.

The chain recombines TRBV18 with TRBJ2-7; D possibly corresponds to TRBD1 (5 bases). The V end lost 9 bases, the J end lost 0 bases, and 15 bases lay between the germline ends. Germline CDR1 is KGHSH and CDR2 is LQKENI. The CDR3 consists of 14 residues. In nucleotides, the CDR3 is TGTGCCAGTAGCCTGGACACAGGCTCCTACGAGCAGTACTTC. Its protein is CASSLDTGSYEQYF. Full variable domain (missing parts from reference TRBV18 and TRBJ2-7): NAGVMQNPRHLVRRRGQEARLRCSPMKGHSHVYWYRQLPEEGLKFMVYLQKENIIDESGMPKERFSAEFPKEGPSILRIQQVVRGDSAAYFCASSLDTGSYEQYFGPGTRLTVT.

The chain has TRBV11-2 and TRBJ2-1, with 10 nucleotides matching TRBD2. Germline V gives CDR1 SGHAT, CDR2 FQNNGV. The V segment lost 1 base and the J segment 6 bases; nucleotides outside the gene matches: 15. This CDR3 contains 19 residues. CDR3 coding DNA: TGTGCCAGCAGCTTAGTAGATAGCGGGAGGCCTAGGGGAGCCAATGAGCAGTTCTTC. Residues: CASSLVDSGRPRGANEQFF.

This sequence joins TRBV7-8 and TRBJ1-5, with 9 bases aligning to TRBD1. V lost 2 bases to trimming and J lost 4 bases; unmatched junction nucleotides: 6. From germline, CDR1 is SGHVS and CDR2 FQNEAQ. This CDR3 contains 16 residues. In nucleotides, the CDR3 is TGTGCCAGCAGCTTATGGTCGGACAGGGGAAATCAGCCCCAGCATTTT. Its protein is CASSLWSDRGNQPQHF.

This sequence joins TRBV28 and TRBJ1-5, with D tentatively TRBD1 (5 bases). The length of the CDR3 is 13 residues. The V gene lost 8 bases and the J gene lost 2 bases, with 10 bases spanning the gap. Germline-derived CDR1 and CDR2 are MDHEN and SYDVKM. The CDR3 DNA sequence: TGTGCCAGCGGAGGGGACCGCAATCAGCCCCAGCATTTT. Translating gives CASGGDRNQPQHF.

For the CDR3, the DNA is TGCGCCAGCACAACAGGGGGCGAGAACTATGGCTACACCTTC. It is translated as CASTTGGENYGYTF. The rearrangement uses TRBV23-1 and TRBJ1-2; 9 bases match TRBD1. TRBV23-1 is treated as an ORF (open reading frame) with a function not yet certain. The J segment lost 2 bases and the V segment lost 7 bases, leaving 5 bases of the junction unmatched. CDR3 length equals 14 residues.

The chain links TRBV12-5 to TRBJ2-2; TRBD2 agrees at 10 bases. The CDR3 sequence is 15 residues long. Per germline, CDR1 LGHNT and CDR2 FRNRAP. V gave up 1 base and J gave up 8 bases; unmatched junction bases: 4. CDR3 residues: CASGLGTSGRGELFF. The CDR3 nucleotides are TGTGCTAGTGGTTTGGGGACTAGCGGAAGGGGGGAGCTGTTTTTT.

V usage is TRBV29-1 and J usage is TRBJ2-7, with 8 bases aligning to TRBD2. Germline CDR1 reads SQVTM; CDR2 reads ANQGSEA. V was clipped by 7 bases and J by 6 bases; unmatched bases: 11. The CDR3 is 13 amino acids. The CDR3 loop reads CSARGGGRPEQYF. CDR3 bases: TGCAGCGCGCGAGGCGGGGGGCGGCCCGAGCAGTACTTC.

This clone was seen once. This chain connects TRBV7-9 to TRBJ2-1; TRBD2 is a possible D gene (5 bases). With 1 base removed from V and 2 bases from J, the gap between germline ends came to 9 bases. Germline assignment: CDR1 SEHNR and CDR2 FQNEAQ (reference sequence). The CDR3 covers 15 residues. The CDR3 is CASSLGGNPYNEQFF. CDR3 coding DNA: TGTGCCAGCAGCTTAGGAGGGAACCCCTACAATGAGCAGTTCTTC.

The chain uses TRBV18 and TRBJ1-4; 9 bases are a match to TRBD1. The CDR3 covers 17 residues. The V segment lost 6 bases and the J segment 2 bases; nucleotides outside the gene matches: 10. Germline V gene data show CDR1 as KGHSH and CDR2 as LQKENI. The CDR3 coding sequence is TGTGCCAGCTCCCCGGGACAGGGAATGTCTACTAATGAAAAACTGTTTTTT. This encodes CASSPGQGMSTNEKLFF.

This clone appeared once. This rearrangement joins TRBV27 to TRBJ2-7, with 7 bases lining up with TRBD1. The germline CDR1 and CDR2 sequences are MNHEY and SMNVEV (reference sequence). The ends lost 8 bases at V and 2 bases at J; junction bases unmatched: 6. CDR3 length equals 13 residues. This CDR3 reads CASGYRGAYEQYF. CDR3 coding DNA: TGTGCCAGCGGCTACAGGGGAGCCTACGAGCAGTACTTC.

This clone has just a few counts. This rearrangement joins TRBV3-1 (or the pseudogene TRBV3-2) to TRBJ1-1; 11 bases match TRBD1. The CDR3 extends over 15 amino acids. The germline V gene has CDR1 LGHDT and CDR2 YNNKEL (reference sequence). Trimming at V came to 6 bases and at J to 4 bases, leaving 7 bases not matched to a gene. In nucleotides, the CDR3 is TGTGCCAGCAGGGTGGACAGGGGGCCCAGCACTGAAGCTTTCTTT. It specifies CASRVDRGPSTEAFF.

This chain connects TRBV18 to TRBJ2-7; 7 nucleotides match TRBD1. The CDR3 runs to 13 residues. CDR1 and CDR2 from the germline V gene are KGHSH and LQKENI. V trimming: 3 bases; J trimming: 5 bases; junction bases outside the gene matches: 4. The chain's CDR3 is CASSPYTGDEQYF. The CDR3 DNA is TGTGCCAGCTCACCCTATACAGGGGACGAGCAGTACTTC. The variable domain in full, completed from reference TRBV18 and TRBJ2-7, reads NAGVMQNPRHLVRRRGQEARLRCSPMKGHSHVYWYRQLPEEGLKFMVYLQKENIIDESGMPKERFSAEFPKEGPSILRIQQVVRGDSAAYFCASSPYTGDEQYFGPGTRLTVT.

The chain couples TRBV3-1 (or the pseudogene TRBV3-2) to TRBJ2-7, with D maybe TRBD2 (6 bases). Germline CDR1 is LGHDT and CDR2 is YNNKEL (reference sequence). The CDR3 covers 13 residues. The germline V and J ends were trimmed by 4 bases and 3 bases, with 10 bases remaining between them. The CDR3 is CASSRSGVYEQYF. In nucleotides, the CDR3 is TGTGCCAGCAGCCGGTCGGGGGTCTACGAGCAGTACTTC.

The rearrangement joins TRBV25-1 to TRBJ2-1; the match to TRBD2 covers 8 bases. The CDR3 length is 16 residues. The V gene end was trimmed by 4 bases and the J gene end by 1 base; junction bases not matched to a gene: 6. Germline assignment: CDR1 MGHDK and CDR2 SYGVNS. The CDR3 protein is CASSAPQRGSYNEQFF. The DNA of the CDR3 is TGTGCCAGCAGTGCACCCCAGCGGGGGTCCTACAATGAGCAGTTCTTC.

The chain carries TRBV7-2 and TRBJ2-1; TRBD2 matches 11 bases. Trimming took 1 base from V and 14 from J; bases not matched to a gene: 13. CDR1 is SGHTA, CDR2 FQGNSA, per germline. The CDR3 has 16 amino acids. CDR3 DNA: TGTGCCAGCAGCTTAGGTGGTAGCGGGGGGGCCTATGCGGAGTTCTTC. This gives the protein CASSLGGSGGAYAEFF.

This chain uses TRBV5-4 with TRBJ1-5, with D unclear. The ends were cut back, 0 bases at V and 5 bases at J, with 12 bases in the middle. Germline V gene lookup returns CDR1 SGHNT and CDR2 YYREEE (reference sequence). This CDR3 has 15 residues. CDR3 sequence: CASSLDGRGDQPQHF. DNA for the CDR3: TGTGCCAGCAGCTTGGATGGCAGAGGTGATCAGCCCCAGCATTTT.

The chain couples TRBV24-1 to TRBJ2-2; D perhaps matches TRBD1 (5 bases). CDR1 and CDR2 (germline): KGHDR, SFDVKD. The CDR3 spans 15 residues. The germline V and J ends were trimmed by 4 bases and 8 bases, with 16 bases remaining between them. CDR3: CATSDPDTKRGELFF. The DNA for the CDR3 is TGTGCCACCAGTGACCCGGACACTAAAAGAGGGGAGCTGTTTTTT.